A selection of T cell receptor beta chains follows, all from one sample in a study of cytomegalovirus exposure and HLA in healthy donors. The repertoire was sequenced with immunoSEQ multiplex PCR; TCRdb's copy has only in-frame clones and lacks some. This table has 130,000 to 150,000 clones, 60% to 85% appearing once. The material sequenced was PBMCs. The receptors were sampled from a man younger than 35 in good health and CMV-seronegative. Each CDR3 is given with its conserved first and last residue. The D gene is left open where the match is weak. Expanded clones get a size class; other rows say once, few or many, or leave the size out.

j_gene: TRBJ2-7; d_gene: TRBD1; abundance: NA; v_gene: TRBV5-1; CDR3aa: CASSLEGRGQGYEQYF; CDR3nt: TGCGCCAGCAGCTTGGAAGGCAGGGGACAGGGGTACGAGCAGTACTTC
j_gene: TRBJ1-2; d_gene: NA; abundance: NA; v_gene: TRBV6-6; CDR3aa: CASRQEAQGYTF; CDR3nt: TGTGCCAGCAGGCAGGAGGCGCAGGGCTACACCTTC
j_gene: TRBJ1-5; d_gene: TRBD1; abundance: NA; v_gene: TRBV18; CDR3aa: CASSRTIRGLGDRGNQPQHF; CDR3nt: TGTGCCAGCTCACGAACAATCAGGGGGCTGGGGGACCGTGGCAATCAGCCCCAGCATTTT
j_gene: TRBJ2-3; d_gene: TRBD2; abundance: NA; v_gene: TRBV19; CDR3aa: CASSIEWGGADTQYF; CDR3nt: TGTGCCAGTAGTATTGAGTGGGGGGGAGCAGATACGCAGTATTTT
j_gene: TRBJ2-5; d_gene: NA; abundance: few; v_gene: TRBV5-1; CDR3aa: CASSFPGVRETQYF; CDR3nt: TGCGCCAGCAGCTTCCCAGGGGTTAGAGAGACCCAGTACTTC
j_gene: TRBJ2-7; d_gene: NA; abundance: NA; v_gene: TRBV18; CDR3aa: CASSPSAGATYEQYF; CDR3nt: TGTGCCAGCTCACCATCCGCAGGGGCGACCTACGAGCAGTACTTC
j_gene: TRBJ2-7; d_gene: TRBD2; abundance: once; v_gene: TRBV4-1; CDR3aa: CASSQEPSGAYEQYF; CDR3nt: TGCGCCAGCAGCCAAGAGCCTAGCGGTGCCTACGAGCAGTACTTC
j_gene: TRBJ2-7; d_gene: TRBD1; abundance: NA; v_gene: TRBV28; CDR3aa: CASSLAGTGVYEQYF; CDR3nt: TGTGCCAGCAGTTTAGCCGGGACAGGGGTCTACGAGCAGTACTTC
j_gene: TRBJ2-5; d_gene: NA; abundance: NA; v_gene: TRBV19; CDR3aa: CASSITSWGETQYF; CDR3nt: TGTGCCAGTAGTATAACTAGCTGGGGTGAGACCCAGTACTTC
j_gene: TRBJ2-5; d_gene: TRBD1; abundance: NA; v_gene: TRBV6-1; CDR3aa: CASSVRDRGRETQYF; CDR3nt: TGTGCCAGCAGCGTCCGGGACAGGGGGCGCGAGACCCAGTACTTC
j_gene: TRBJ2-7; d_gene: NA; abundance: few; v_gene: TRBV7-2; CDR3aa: CASSLLASTLLYF; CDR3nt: TGTGCCAGCAGCTTACTAGCGTCTACGCTTTTGTACTTC
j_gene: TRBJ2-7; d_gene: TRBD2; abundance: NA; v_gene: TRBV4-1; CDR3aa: CASSYSGGPMGEQYF; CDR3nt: TGCGCCAGCAGCTATAGCGGGGGTCCTATGGGGGAGCAGTACTTC
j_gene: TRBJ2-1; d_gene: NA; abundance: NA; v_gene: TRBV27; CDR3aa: CASSLSGSSYNEQFF; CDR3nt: TGTGCCAGCAGTTTATCGGGGAGCTCCTACAATGAGCAGTTCTTC
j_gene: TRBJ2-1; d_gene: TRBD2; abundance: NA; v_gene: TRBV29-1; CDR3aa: CSVGGRTGTSGRAEFQFF; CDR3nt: TGCAGCGTTGGGGGTCGGACCGGGACTAGCGGGAGGGCCGAGTTCCAGTTCTTC
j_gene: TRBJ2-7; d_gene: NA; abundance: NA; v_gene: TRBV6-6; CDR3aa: CASSSLAYEQYF; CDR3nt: TGTGCCAGCAGTTCACTAGCCTACGAGCAGTACTTC
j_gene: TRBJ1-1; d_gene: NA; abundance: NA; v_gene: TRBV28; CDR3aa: CASRGGTRNTEAFF; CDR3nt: TGTGCCAGCAGGGGAGGGACAAGGAACACTGAAGCTTTCTTT
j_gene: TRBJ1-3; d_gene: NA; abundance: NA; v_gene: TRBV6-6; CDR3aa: CASSYGRGSGNTIYF; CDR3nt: TGTGCCAGCAGTTACGGCAGGGGCTCTGGAAACACCATATATTTT
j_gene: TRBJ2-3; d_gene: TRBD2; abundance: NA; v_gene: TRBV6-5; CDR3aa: CASSSPGLARDTQYF; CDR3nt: TGTGCCAGCAGTTCCCCGGGACTAGCGAGAGATACGCAGTATTTT
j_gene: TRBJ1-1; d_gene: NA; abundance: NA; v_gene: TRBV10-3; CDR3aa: CAISGGGVNTEAFF; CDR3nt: TGTGCCATCAGCGGAGGAGGGGTGAACACTGAAGCTTTCTTT
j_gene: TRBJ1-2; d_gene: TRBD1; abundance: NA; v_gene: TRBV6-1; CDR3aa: CATEQQGAYYGYTF; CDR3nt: TGTGCCACGGAGCAACAGGGGGCCTACTATGGCTACACCTTC
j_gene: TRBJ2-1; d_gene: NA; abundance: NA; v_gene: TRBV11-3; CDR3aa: CASSPNLMNEQFF; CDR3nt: TGTGCCAGCAGCCCTAATTTAATGAATGAGCAGTTCTTC
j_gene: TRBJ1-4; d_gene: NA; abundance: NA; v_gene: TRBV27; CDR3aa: CASSPTRYGEKLFF; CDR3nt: TGTGCCAGCAGTCCCACTCGATACGGGGAAAAACTGTTTTTT
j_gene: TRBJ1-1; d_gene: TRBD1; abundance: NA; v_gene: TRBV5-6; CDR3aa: CASSLDRGRGAFF; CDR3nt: TGTGCCAGCAGCCTGGACAGGGGGCGAGGCGCTTTCTTT
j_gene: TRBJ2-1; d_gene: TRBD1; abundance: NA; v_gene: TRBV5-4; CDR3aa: CASSRAGTGDYNEQFF; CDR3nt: TGTGCCAGCAGCCGAGCCGGGACAGGGGATTACAATGAGCAGTTCTTC
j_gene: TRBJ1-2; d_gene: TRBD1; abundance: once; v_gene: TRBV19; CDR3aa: CASLGQNTHGWGYTF; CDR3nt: TGTGCCAGCCTGGGACAGAATACTCACGGGTGGGGCTACACCTTC
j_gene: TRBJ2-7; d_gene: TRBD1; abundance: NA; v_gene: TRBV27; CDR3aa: CASRDRALYEQYF; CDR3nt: TGTGCCAGCAGGGACAGGGCCCTCTACGAGCAGTACTTC
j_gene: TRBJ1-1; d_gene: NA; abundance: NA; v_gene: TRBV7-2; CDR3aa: CASSFRAANTEAFF; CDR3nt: TGTGCCAGCAGCTTCAGGGCGGCGAACACTGAAGCTTTCTTT
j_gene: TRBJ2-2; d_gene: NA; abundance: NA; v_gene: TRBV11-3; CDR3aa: CASKGPGNTGELFF; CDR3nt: TGTGCCAGCAAGGGGCCAGGGAACACCGGGGAGCTGTTTTTT
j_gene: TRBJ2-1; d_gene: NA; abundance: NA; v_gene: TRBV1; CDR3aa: CTSSQSPGLGCNEQFF; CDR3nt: TGCACCAGCAGCCAGAGCCCGGGACTAGGGTGCAATGAGCAGTTCTTC
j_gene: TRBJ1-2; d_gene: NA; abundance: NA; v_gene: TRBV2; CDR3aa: CASSEGGGLYGYTF; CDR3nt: TGTGCCAGCAGTGAAGGGGGAGGGCTATATGGCTACACCTTC
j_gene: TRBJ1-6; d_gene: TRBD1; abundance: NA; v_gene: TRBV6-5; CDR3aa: CASTGTGGSPLHF; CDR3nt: TGTGCCAGCACGGGGACAGGGGGCTCACCCCTCCACTTT
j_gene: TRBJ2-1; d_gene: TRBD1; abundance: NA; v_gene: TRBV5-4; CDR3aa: CASSADRVNEQFF; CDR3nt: TGTGCCAGCAGCGCGGACAGGGTCAATGAGCAGTTCTTC
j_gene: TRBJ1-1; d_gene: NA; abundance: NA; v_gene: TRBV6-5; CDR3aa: CASSKYPGAEAFF; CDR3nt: TGTGCCAGCAGTAAATATCCGGGAGCTGAAGCTTTCTTT
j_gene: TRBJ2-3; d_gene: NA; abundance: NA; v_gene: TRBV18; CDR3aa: CASSLTGTDTQYF; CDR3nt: TGTGCCAGCTCACTGACTGGTACAGATACGCAGTATTTT
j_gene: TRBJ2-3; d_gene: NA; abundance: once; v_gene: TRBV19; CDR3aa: CASRTQGSADTQYF; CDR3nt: TGTGCCAGTAGAACACAGGGTAGCGCAGATACGCAGTATTTT
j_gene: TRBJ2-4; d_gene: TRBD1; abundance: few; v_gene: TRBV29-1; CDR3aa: CSAGQGPNIQYF; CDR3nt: TGCAGCGCAGGACAGGGGCCTAACATTCAGTACTTC
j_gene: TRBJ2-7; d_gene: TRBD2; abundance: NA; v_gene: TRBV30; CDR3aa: CAWRVTSGGDEQYF; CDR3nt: TGTGCCTGGAGGGTTACTAGCGGGGGGGACGAGCAGTACTTC